The 8 T cell receptor beta chains below were found in one sample sequenced in a study of regulatory T cells in long-lasting Graves disease. Sequencing libraries for TCR beta were prepared with iRepertoire HTBI primers and Arm-PCR of CDR3 regions. Via MiXCR, TCRdb re-called the multiplex PCR reads, giving one row per CDR3 protein. The table includes 400,000 to 500,000 distinct CDR3 sequences, about 14% detected once. Time point specified: newly diagnosed GD, antithyroid drugs for less than 3 months. The authors made the TCR library using RNA they extracted from PBMCs. The same sample was also used in a study of T cells in Graves' hyperthyroidism and ophthalmopathy.

The specimen was peripheral blood mononuclear cells (PBMCs), collected at new diagnosis, from a patient treated with antithyroid drugs. These receptors came from a woman between 50 and 59 years old with Graves disease.

In its sample, this clonotype was seen many times. This chain uses TRBV30 with TRBJ2-1, with 13 bases fitting TRBD2. The CDR3 extends over 13 amino acids. Germline V gene sequence: CDR1 GTSNPN, CDR2 SVGIG (reference sequence). The ends lost 2 bases at V and 10 bases at J; junction bases unmatched: 2. CDR3 nucleotide sequence: TGTGCCTGGAGTATGGGACTAGCGGGAGAGCAGTTCTTC. It encodes CAWSMGLAGEQFF.

This clonotype was detected many times. This sequence joins TRBV2 and TRBJ2-4; 7 bases align to TRBD2. Germline V CDR1 and CDR2: SNHLY, FYNNEI. The length of the CDR3 is 16 residues. V shed 4 bases, J shed 4 bases, and the junction held 10 bases outside the gene matches. The CDR3 here is CASSGTSVGFKNIQYF. The CDR3, as DNA: TGTGCCAGCAGTGGCACTAGCGTTGGTTTTAAAAACATTCAGTACTTC.

This clonotype was seen at least ten times. The chain carries TRBV11-2 and TRBJ2-7, with 10 nucleotides matching TRBD2. Looked up from germline, CDR1 is SGHAT and CDR2 is FQNNGV. The CDR3 is made up of 19 amino acids. V shed 4 bases and J 3 bases; nucleotides not matched to a gene: 18. The CDR3 nucleotides read TGTGCCAGCAGCTCCCACCTTACCCGACTATCTAGCGGGAGCTACGAGCAGTACTTC. It codes for CASSSHLTRLSSGSYEQYF.

This clonotype was seen at least ten times. The genes are TRBV6-1 and TRBJ2-1, with D perhaps matching TRBD2 (6 bases). Trimming took 5 bases from V and 6 from J, leaving 11 bases between them. Per the germline V gene, CDR1 is MNHNS and CDR2 is SASEGT. This CDR3 is 13 amino acids long. CDR3 in DNA: TGTGCCAGCAGTCTTACTAGCCTCAATGAGCAGTTCTTC. This sequence encodes CASSLTSLNEQFF.

The sample holds many counts of this clonotype. V and J are TRBV7-9 and TRBJ2-5; no reliable D call. Germline CDR1 and CDR2: SEHNR and FQNEAQ (reference sequence). V lost 8 bases and J lost 1, with 14 bases in between. The CDR3 covers 14 residues. The chain's CDR3 is CASQKSTVQETQYF. CDR3 nucleotides: TGTGCCAGCCAAAAATCCACGGTCCAAGAGACCCAGTACTTC.

This chain uses TRBV7-9 with TRBJ1-5; D not certain. V dropped 5 bases and J dropped 6 bases, with 14 bases sitting between them. The germline CDR1 and CDR2 sequences are SEHNR and FQNEAQ (reference sequence). This CDR3 has 14 amino acids. The CDR3 region has the DNA TGTGCCAGCAGCGTCGATGGCATGGGTCAGCCCCAGCATTTT. Its protein product is CASSVDGMGQPQHF.

This chain links TRBV9 with TRBJ2-3; tentatively, D is TRBD2 (6 bases). CDR1 and CDR2 (germline): SGDLS, YYNGEE. V was pared by 2 bases and J by 10 bases, with 17 bases between. CDR3 size: 14 residues. CDR3 protein: CASSVSGGERSQYF. CDR3 nucleotides: TGTGCCAGCAGCGTCTCCGGAGGGGAAAGGTCGCAGTATTTT.

The chain carries TRBV10-3 and TRBJ1-5; D uncertain. The V gene lost 0 bases and the J gene lost 0 bases, with 12 bases spanning the gap. The CDR3 runs to 17 residues. Germline V lookup: CDR1 ENHRY, CDR2 SYGVKD. The CDR3 here is CAISESRAGFSNQPQHF. CDR3 coding DNA: TGTGCCATCAGTGAGTCGAGGGCAGGTTTTAGCAATCAGCCCCAGCATTTT.